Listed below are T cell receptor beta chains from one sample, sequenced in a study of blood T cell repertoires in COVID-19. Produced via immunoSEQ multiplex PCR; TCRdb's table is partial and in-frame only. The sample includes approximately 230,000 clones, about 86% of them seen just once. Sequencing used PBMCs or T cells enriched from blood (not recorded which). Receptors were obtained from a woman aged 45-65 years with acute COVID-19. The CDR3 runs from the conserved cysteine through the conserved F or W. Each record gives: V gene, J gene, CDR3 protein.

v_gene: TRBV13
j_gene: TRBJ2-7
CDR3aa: CASSLGGWDSSLYEQYF

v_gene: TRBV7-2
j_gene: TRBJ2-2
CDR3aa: CASSGQGNTGELFF

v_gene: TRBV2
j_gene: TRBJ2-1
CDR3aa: CASSEGPVPEQFF

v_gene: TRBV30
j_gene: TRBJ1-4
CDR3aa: CAWSVTGIRQKLFF

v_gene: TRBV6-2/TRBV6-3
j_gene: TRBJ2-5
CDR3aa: CASSLGQGGGETQYF

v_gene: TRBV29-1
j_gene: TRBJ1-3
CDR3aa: CSVARSGHSSGNTIYF

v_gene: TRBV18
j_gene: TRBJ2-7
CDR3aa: CASSPGVGQNYEQYF

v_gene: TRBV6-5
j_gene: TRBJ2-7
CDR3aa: CASSYSKQAYYEQYF

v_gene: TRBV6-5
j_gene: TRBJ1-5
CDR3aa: CASSYSARDNQPQHF

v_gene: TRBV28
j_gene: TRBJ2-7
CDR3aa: CASSPWTPATDF

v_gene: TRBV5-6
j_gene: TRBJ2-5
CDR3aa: CASSPTLLAGEETQYF

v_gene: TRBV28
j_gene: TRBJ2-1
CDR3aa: CASRIHGSFSYNEQFF

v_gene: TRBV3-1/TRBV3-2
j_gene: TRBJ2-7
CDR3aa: CASSKLQGTYEQYF

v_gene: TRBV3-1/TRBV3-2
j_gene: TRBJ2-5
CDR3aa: CASRRLAGGEETQYF

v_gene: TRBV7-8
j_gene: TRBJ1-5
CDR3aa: CASSLAAPGPQHF

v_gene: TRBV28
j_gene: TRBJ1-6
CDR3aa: CASSFKMTGVYNSPLHF

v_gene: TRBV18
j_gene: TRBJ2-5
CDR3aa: CASSPDSQETQYF

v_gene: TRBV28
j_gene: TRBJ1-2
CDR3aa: CASSPPQDYGYTF

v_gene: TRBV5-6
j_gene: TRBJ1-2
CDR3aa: CASSLGGNGYTF